This TCR beta chain was retrieved from a study of blood T cell repertoires in COVID-19. Germline V CDR1 and CDR2: LGHNA, YNFKEQ. The CDR3 has 16 amino acids. Trimming took 6 bases from V and 5 from J; bases not matched to a gene: 9. Measured with immunoSEQ multiplex PCR; TCRdb has only the in-frame clones, and not every one. The repertoire holds under 500,000 clones, over 75% seen once, with roughly 1.1% in the top ten. The rearrangement links TRBV4-2 to TRBJ2-5; 13 bases are shared with TRBD2. Sequencing was done on a sample of PBMCs or T cells enriched from blood (not recorded which). This TCR was sampled from a man younger than 40 who had recovered from COVID-19. CDR3 amino acids: CASSFGLAGVGETQYF. Written as DNA, the CDR3 is TGTGCCAGCAGTTTCGGACTAGCGGGAGTTGGGGAGACCCAGTACTTC.